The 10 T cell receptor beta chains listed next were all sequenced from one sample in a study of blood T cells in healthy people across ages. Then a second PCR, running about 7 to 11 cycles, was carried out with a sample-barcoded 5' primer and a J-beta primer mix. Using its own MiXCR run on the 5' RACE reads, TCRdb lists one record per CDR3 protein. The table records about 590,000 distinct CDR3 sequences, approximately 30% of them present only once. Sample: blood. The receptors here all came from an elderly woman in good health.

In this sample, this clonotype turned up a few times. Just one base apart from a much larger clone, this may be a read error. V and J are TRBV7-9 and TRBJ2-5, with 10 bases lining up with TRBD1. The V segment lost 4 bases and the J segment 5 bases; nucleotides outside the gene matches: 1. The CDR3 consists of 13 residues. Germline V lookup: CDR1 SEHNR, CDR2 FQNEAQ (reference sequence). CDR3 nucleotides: TGTGCCAGCAGCTGGACAGGGGGGGAGACCCAGTACTTC. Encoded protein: CASSWTGGETQYF.

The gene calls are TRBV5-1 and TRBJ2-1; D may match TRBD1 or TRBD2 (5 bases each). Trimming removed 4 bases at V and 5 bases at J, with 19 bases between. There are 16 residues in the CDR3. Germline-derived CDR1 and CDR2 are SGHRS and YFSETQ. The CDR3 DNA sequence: TGCGCCAGCAGCCCATTTAGCCGGGGCCTTCACAATGAGCAGTTCTTC. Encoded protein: CASSPFSRGLHNEQFF.

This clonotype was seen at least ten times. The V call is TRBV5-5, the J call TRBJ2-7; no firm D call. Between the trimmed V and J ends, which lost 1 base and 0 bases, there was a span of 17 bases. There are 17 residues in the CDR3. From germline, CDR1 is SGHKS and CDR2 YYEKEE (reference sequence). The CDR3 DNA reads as TGTGCCAGCAGCTTGCGACGTAGTTCGAGTTTCTCCTACGAGCAGTACTTC. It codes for CASSLRRSSSFSYEQYF.

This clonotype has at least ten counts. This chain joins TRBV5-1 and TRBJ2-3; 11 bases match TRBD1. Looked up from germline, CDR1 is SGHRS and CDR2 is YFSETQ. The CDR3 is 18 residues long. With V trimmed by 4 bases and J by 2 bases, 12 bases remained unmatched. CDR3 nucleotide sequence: TGCGCCAGCAGCGAAGGACAGGGGGCAGGATCTCCCACAGATACGCAGTATTTT. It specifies CASSEGQGAGSPTDTQYF.

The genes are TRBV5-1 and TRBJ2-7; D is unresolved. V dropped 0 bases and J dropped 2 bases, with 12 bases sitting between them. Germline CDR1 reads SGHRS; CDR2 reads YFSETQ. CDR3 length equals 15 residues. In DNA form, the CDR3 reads TGCGCCAGCAGCTTGGCCGGCCAGCCTGCCTACGAGCAGTACTTC. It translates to CASSLAGQPAYEQYF.

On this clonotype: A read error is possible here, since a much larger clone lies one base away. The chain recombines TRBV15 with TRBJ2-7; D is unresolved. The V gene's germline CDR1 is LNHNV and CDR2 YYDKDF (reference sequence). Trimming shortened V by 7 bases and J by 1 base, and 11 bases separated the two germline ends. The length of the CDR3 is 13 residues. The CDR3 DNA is TGTGCCACCAACCGTGGGTCATCCTACGAGCAGTACTTC. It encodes CATNRGSSYEQYF.

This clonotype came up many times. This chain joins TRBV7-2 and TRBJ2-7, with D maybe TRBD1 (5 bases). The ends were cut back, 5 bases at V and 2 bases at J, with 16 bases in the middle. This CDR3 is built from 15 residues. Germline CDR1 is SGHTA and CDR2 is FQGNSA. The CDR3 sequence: CASSPMTATPYEQYF. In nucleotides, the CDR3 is TGTGCCAGCAGCCCGATGACAGCAACTCCCTACGAGCAGTACTTC. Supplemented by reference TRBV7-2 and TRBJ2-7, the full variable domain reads GAGVSQSPSNKVTEKGKDVELRCDPISGHTALYWYRQSLGQGLEFLIYFQGNSAPDKSGLPSDRFSAERTGGSVSTLTIQRTQQEDSAVYLCASSPMTATPYEQYFGPGTRLTVT.

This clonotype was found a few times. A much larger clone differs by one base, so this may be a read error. CDR3 sequence (DNA): TGCAGTGCTTGCGAGGGGCGATTCCGAGAGACCCAGTACTTC. It yields the protein CSACEGRFRETQYF. This chain uses TRBV20-1 with TRBJ2-5; D tentatively fits TRBD1 or TRBD2 (5 bases each). V was shortened by 5 bases and J by 4 bases, with 17 bases between the two germline ends. There are 14 residues in the CDR3. Germline V CDR1 and CDR2: DFQATT, SNEGSKA (reference sequence).

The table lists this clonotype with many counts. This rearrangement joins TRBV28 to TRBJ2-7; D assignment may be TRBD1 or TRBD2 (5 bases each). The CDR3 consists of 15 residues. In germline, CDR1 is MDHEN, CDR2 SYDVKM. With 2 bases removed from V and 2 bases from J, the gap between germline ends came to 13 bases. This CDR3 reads CASSLGGGRPYEQYF. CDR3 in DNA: TGTGCCAGCAGTTTAGGTGGGGGACGACCCTACGAGCAGTACTTC.

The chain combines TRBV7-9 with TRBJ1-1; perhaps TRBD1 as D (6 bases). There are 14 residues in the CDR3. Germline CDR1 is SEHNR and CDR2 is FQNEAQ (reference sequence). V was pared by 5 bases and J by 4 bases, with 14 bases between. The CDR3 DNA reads TGTGCCAGCAGCCCCAAGGGGGGGTCCACTGAAGCTTTCTTT. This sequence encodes CASSPKGGSTEAFF.